This is a list of T cell receptor beta chains from one sample in a study of shared clonotypes between healthy human individuals. Some clones are missing from TCRdb's copy, which holds only in-frame ones; the method was immunoSEQ multiplex PCR. The sample comprises about 580,000 clones, about 98% of which are singletons, and 0.25% to 0.35% rests with the top ten. Sequencing was performed on naive CD8+ T cells sorted from blood. These receptors were obtained from a man aged 25-45 years in good health. CDR3s include the opening cysteine and the closing phenylalanine or tryptophan. The D gene is left open where the match is weak. Rows may omit the clone size; those that give it use once, few, many or a size class.

j_call,clone_size,v_call,d_call,cdr3_nt,cdr3_aa
TRBJ2-1,-,TRBV14,TRBD1,TGTGCCAGCAGCCAAATACTGACAGGGGATTACAATGAGCAGTTCTTC,CASSQILTGDYNEQFF
TRBJ2-5,-,TRBV2,-,TGTGCCAGCAGTGATGGACCAGCAGAGACCCAGTACTTC,CASSDGPAETQYF
TRBJ2-7,-,TRBV19,TRBD1,TGTGCCAGTAGTCCGGGACAGGGGTCCAACGAGCAGTACTTC,CASSPGQGSNEQYF
TRBJ2-1,-,TRBV5-4,-,TGTGCCAGCAGTTTCCGTAGGGGTATTTTCTACAATGAGCAGTTCTTC,CASSFRRGIFYNEQFF
TRBJ2-3,-,TRBV30,TRBD2,TGTGCCTGGGCAACGGGACTAGCGGGGACCACAGATACGCAGTATTTT,CAWATGLAGTTDTQYF
TRBJ2-3,-,TRBV6-6,TRBD2,TGTGCCAGCAGGACCGGGACTAGAGACACAGATACGCAGTATTTT,CASRTGTRDTDTQYF
TRBJ2-1,-,TRBV27,-,TGTGCCAGCAGTTTATGGCAGGGGCAACCCAATGAGCAGTTCTTC,CASSLWQGQPNEQFF
TRBJ2-5,-,TRBV9,TRBD2,TGTGCCAGCACCTACAGCGGGAGGGCCAAAGAGACCCAGTACTTC,CASTYSGRAKETQYF
TRBJ2-7,-,TRBV29-1,-,TGCAGCGTTGTGTCGGACGAGCAGTACTTC,CSVVSDEQYF
TRBJ2-7,-,TRBV27,-,TGTGCCAGCAGTTCGGGACACGGCTACGAGCAGTACTTC,CASSSGHGYEQYF
TRBJ2-3,-,TRBV5-1,TRBD2,TGCGCCAGCAGCTTGGATCTAGCGGGAGCAGATACGCAGTATTTT,CASSLDLAGADTQYF
TRBJ2-7,few,TRBV18,-,TGTGCCAGCTCACCCGAGGGACGGTATGCCTCCTACGAGCAGTACTTC,CASSPEGRYASYEQYF
TRBJ2-3,-,TRBV7-6,TRBD2,TGTGCCAGCAGCTTAGACTTCCTAGCGGGAGTTTTAGATACGCAGTATTTT,CASSLDFLAGVLDTQYF
TRBJ2-2,-,TRBV7-8,TRBD2,TGTGCCAGCAGCCGGGGGGCCGGGGAGCTGTTTTTT,CASSRGAGELFF
TRBJ2-7,-,TRBV2,-,TGTGCCAGCAGTGCCGGGCCACACCAGAACTCCTACGAGCAGTACTTC,CASSAGPHQNSYEQYF
TRBJ2-1,-,TRBV28,-,TGTGCCAGCAGTTTAATTGCAGGGAACAATGAGCAGTTCTTC,CASSLIAGNNEQFF
TRBJ1-4,-,TRBV29-1,-,TGCAGCGCCCTTGGCGAAAAACTGTTTTTT,CSALGEKLFF
TRBJ2-5,-,TRBV21-1,-,TGTGCCAGCAGCAAAGAGGACAAACAAGAGACCCAGTACTTC,CASSKEDKQETQYF
TRBJ2-7,-,TRBV25-1,-,TGTGCCAGCAGTGAATTTACGGGGAGGAACGAGCAGTACTTC,CASSEFTGRNEQYF
TRBJ2-7,-,TRBV7-6,-,TGTGCCAGCAGCTCCGGGGACCGCTCCTACGAGCAGTACTTC,CASSSGDRSYEQYF
TRBJ1-1,-,TRBV15,-,TGTGCCACCAGCAGAGGACTTAGGGGGACGAACACTGAAGCTTTCTTT,CATSRGLRGTNTEAFF
TRBJ2-7,-,TRBV7-9,-,TGTGCCAGCAGCTTACCAGGTAACGAGCAGTACTTC,CASSLPGNEQYF
TRBJ1-1,-,TRBV18,TRBD1,TGTGCCAGCTCACCCCAGGGGGGCTTTACTCTTTCGGAAGCTTTCTTT,CASSPQGGFTLSEAFF
TRBJ2-7,-,TRBV5-1,TRBD2,TGCGCCAGCAGCTTGGACCTAGCGGAGAGCTCCTACGAGCAGTACTTC,CASSLDLAESSYEQYF
TRBJ2-6,-,TRBV19,-,TGTGCCAGTAGTATCGGGACAAGTGGGGCCAACGTCCTGACTTTC,CASSIGTSGANVLTF
TRBJ2-7,-,TRBV4-1,-,TGCGCCAGCAGCCAAGCTCCCGAGGGGGGATCCTACGAGCAGTACTTC,CASSQAPEGGSYEQYF
TRBJ2-7,-,TRBV6-1,-,TGTGCCAGCAGTGAGGGGACTGTAACCTACGAGCAGTACTTC,CASSEGTVTYEQYF
TRBJ2-1,-,TRBV29-1,TRBD1,TGCAGCGTTGACGCCCGGGACAGGGCCATCTCCTACAATGAGCAGTTCTTC,CSVDARDRAISYNEQFF
TRBJ1-1,-,TRBV7-9,-,TGTGCCAGCAGCTTAAATCTTCGGGGTACTGAAGCTTTCTTT,CASSLNLRGTEAFF
TRBJ2-5,once,TRBV28,-,TGTGCCAGCAAGGTAGGGGTTGATCTACGAGAGACCCAGTACTTC,CASKVGVDLRETQYF
TRBJ2-1,-,TRBV10-3,TRBD2,TGTGCCATCAGTTCCCGACTAGCGGGAGCAGTCGGTAGCGATGAGCAGTTCTTC,CAISSRLAGAVGSDEQFF
TRBJ2-2,-,TRBV7-9,-,TGTGCCAGCAGCTCGCCCGACTGGAACACCGGGGAGCTGTTTTTT,CASSSPDWNTGELFF
TRBJ2-7,-,TRBV9,TRBD1,TGTGCCAGCAGCGTAGCGGGGGACAGGGGGAGCTCCTACGAGCAGTACTTC,CASSVAGDRGSSYEQYF
TRBJ2-1,-,TRBV4-3,TRBD2,TGCGCCAGCAGCCAAGACCCAGCGGGAGAAATGTACAATGAGCAGTTCTTC,CASSQDPAGEMYNEQFF
TRBJ2-4,-,TRBV11-2,-,TGTGCCAGCAGCTTAATTGCGGTTACCAAAAACATTCAGTACTTC,CASSLIAVTKNIQYF